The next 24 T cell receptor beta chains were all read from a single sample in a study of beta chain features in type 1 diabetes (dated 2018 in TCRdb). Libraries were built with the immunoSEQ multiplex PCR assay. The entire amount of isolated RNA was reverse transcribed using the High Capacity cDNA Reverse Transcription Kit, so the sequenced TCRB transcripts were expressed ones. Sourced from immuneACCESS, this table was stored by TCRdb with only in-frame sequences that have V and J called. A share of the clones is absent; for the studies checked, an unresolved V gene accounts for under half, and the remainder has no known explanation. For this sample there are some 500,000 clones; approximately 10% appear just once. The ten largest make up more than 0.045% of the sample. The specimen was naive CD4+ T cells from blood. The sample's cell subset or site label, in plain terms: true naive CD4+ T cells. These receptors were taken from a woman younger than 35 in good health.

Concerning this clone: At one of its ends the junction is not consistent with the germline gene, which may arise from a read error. For the CDR3, the DNA is TGCGCCAACAGCCTGGGGACTAGCGGGGGCGGAGATACGCAGTATTTT. Amino acids: CANSLGTSGGGDTQYF. This chain connects TRBV5-1 to TRBJ2-3; TRBD2 matches 14 bases. This CDR3 has 16 amino acids. From germline, CDR1 is SGHRS and CDR2 YFSETQ. Combining the CDR3 with reference TRBV5-1 and TRBJ2-3 gives the whole variable domain KAGVTQTPRYLIKTRGQQVTLSCSPISGHRSVSWYQQTPGQGLQFLFEYFSETQRNKGNFPGRFSGRQFSNSRSEMNVSTLELGDSALYLCANSLGTSGGGDTQYFGPGTRLTVL.

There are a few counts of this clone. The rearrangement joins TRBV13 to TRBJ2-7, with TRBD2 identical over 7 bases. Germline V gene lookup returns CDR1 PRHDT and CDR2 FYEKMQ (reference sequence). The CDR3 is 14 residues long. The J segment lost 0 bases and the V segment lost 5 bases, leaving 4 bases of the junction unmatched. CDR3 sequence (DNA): TGTGCCAGCAGCCCGGGGGGATTCTCCTACGAGCAGTACTTC. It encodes CASSPGGFSYEQYF.

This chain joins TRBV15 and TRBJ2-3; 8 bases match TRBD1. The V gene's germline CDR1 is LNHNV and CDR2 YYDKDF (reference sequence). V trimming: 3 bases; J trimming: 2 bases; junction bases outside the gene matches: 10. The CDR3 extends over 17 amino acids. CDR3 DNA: TGTGCCACCAGCAGTCTCCCAGGGGGCGGGATCACAGATACGCAGTATTTT. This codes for CATSSLPGGGITDTQYF.

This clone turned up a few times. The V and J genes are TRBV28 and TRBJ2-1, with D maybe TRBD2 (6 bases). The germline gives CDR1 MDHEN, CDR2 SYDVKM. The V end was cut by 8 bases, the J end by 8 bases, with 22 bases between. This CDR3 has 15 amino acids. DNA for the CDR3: TGTGCCAGCGTCTATACCGCGGGACCATCCGATGAGCAGTTCTTC. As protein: CASVYTAGPSDEQFF.

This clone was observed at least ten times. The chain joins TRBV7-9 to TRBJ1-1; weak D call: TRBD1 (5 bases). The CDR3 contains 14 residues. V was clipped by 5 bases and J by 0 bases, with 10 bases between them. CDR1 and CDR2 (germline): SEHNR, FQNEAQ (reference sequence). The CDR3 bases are TGTGCCAGCAGCGAGGTACAGGTGAACACTGAAGCTTTCTTT. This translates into CASSEVQVNTEAFF.

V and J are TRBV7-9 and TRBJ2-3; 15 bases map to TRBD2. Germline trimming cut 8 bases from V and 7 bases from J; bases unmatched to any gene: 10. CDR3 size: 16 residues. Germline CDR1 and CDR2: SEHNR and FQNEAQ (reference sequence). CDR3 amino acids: CASRLMGTSGRNTQYF. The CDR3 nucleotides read TGTGCCAGCCGATTAATGGGGACTAGCGGGAGGAATACGCAGTATTTT.

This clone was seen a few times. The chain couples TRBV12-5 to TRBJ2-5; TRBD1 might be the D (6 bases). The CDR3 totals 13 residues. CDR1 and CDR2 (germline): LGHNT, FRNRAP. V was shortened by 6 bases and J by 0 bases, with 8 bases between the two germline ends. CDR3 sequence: CASGRGNQETQYF. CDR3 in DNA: TGTGCTAGTGGCAGGGGAAACCAAGAGACCCAGTACTTC.

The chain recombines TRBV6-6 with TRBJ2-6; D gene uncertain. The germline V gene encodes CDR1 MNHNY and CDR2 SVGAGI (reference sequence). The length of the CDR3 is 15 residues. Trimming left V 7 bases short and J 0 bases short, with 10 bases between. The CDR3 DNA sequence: TGTGCCAGCAATCAACGGAGCTCTGGGGCCAACGTCCTGACTTTC. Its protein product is CASNQRSSGANVLTF.

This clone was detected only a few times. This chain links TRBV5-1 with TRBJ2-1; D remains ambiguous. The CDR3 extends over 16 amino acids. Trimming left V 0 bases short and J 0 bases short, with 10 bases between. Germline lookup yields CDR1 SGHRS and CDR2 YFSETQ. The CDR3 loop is CASSLVAVSSYNEQFF. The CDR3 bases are TGCGCCAGCAGCTTGGTGGCAGTGAGCTCCTACAATGAGCAGTTCTTC. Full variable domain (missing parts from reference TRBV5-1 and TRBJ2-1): KAGVTQTPRYLIKTRGQQVTLSCSPISGHRSVSWYQQTPGQGLQFLFEYFSETQRNKGNFPGRFSGRQFSNSRSEMNVSTLELGDSALYLCASSLVAVSSYNEQFFGPGTRLTVL.

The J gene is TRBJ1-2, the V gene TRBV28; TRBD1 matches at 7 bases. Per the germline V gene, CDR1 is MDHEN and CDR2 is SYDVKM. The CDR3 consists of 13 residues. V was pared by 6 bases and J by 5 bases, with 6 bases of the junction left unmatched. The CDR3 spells CASRLQGVYGYTF. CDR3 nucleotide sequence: TGTGCCAGCAGGCTTCAGGGGGTGTATGGCTACACCTTC.

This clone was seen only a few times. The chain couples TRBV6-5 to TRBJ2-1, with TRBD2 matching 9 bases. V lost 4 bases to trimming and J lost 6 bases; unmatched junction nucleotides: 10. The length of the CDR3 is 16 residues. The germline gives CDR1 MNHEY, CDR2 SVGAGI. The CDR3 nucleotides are TGTGCCAGCAGTTCCTCTCTAGCGGGACACTTCAATGAGCAGTTCTTC. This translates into CASSSSLAGHFNEQFF.

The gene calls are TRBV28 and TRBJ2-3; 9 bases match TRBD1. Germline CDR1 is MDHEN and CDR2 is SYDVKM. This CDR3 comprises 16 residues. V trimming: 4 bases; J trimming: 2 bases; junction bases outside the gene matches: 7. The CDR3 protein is CASSSTGTGFTDTQYF. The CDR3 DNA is TGTGCCAGCAGTTCGACCGGGACAGGGTTCACAGATACGCAGTATTTT.

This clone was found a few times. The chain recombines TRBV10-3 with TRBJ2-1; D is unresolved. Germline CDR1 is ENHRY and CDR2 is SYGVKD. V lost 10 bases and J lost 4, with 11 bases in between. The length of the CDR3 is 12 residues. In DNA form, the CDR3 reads TGTGCCACACGCGAGGAATACAATGAGCAGTTCTTC. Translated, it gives CATREEYNEQFF.

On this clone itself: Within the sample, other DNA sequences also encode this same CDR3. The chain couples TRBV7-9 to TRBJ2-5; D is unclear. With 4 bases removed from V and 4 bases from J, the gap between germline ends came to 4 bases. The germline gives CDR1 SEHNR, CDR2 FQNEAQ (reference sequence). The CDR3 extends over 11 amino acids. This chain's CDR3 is CASSSGETQYF. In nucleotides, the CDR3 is TGTGCCAGCAGCTCTGGAGAGACCCAGTACTTC.

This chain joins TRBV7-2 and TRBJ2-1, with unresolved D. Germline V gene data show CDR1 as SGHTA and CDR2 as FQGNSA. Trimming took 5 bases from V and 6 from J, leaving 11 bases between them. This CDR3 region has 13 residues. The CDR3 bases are TGTGCCAGCAGCCTCGGTAGGTTCAATGAGCAGTTCTTC. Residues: CASSLGRFNEQFF. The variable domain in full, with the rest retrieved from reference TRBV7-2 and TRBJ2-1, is GAGVSQSPSNKVTEKGKDVELRCDPISGHTALYWYRQSLGQGLEFLIYFQGNSAPDKSGLPSDRFSAERTGGSVSTLTIQRTQQEDSAVYLCASSLGRFNEQFFGPGTRLTVL.

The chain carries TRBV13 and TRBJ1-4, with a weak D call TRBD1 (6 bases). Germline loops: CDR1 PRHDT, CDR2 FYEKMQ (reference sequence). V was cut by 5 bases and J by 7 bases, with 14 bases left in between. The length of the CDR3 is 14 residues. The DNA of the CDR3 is TGTGCCAGCAGCCGCCAGGGGAAGGTTGAAAAACTGTTTTTT. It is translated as CASSRQGKVEKLFF.

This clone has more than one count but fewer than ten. CDR3 protein: CASSSILAAGNKNTEAFF. In nucleotides, the CDR3 is TGTGCCAGCAGCTCGATATTGGCGGCAGGAAATAAGAACACTGAAGCTTTCTTT. The genes are TRBV13 and TRBJ1-1; unclear D gene. The CDR3 is 18 residues long. V was cut by 4 bases and J by 1 base, with 22 bases left in between. Per germline, CDR1 PRHDT and CDR2 FYEKMQ (reference sequence). Based on the CDR3 plus reference TRBV13 and TRBJ1-1, the full variable domain is AAGVIQSPRHLIKEKRETATLKCYPIPRHDTVYWYQQGPGQDPQFLISFYEKMQSDKGSIPDRFSAQQFSDYHSELNMSSLELGDSALYFCASSSILAAGNKNTEAFFGQGTRLTVV.

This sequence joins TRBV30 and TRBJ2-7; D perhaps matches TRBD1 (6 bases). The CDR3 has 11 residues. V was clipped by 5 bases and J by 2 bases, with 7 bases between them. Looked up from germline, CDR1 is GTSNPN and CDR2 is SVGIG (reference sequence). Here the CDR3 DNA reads TGTGCCTGGGGACAGACCTACGAGCAGTACTTC. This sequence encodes CAWGQTYEQYF.

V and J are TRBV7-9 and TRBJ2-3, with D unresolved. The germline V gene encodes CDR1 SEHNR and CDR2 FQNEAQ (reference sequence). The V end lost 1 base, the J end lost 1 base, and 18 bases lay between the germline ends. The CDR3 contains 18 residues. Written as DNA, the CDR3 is TGTGCCAGCAGCTTAGAGCTTGGATCATTTAGGGGCACAGATACGCAGTATTTT. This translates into CASSLELGSFRGTDTQYF.

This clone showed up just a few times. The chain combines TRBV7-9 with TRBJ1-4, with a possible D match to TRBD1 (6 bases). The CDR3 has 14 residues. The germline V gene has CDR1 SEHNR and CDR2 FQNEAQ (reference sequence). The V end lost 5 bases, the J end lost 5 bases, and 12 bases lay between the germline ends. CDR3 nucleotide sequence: TGTGCCAGCAGCGAACATCAGGGGAATGAAAAACTGTTTTTT. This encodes CASSEHQGNEKLFF.

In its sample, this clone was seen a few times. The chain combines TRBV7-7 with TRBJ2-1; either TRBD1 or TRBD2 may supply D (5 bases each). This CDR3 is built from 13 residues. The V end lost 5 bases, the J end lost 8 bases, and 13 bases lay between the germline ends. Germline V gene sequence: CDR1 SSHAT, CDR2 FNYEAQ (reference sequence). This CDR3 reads CASSLTRGDEQFF. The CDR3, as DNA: TGTGCCAGCAGCCTTACGAGGGGCGATGAGCAGTTCTTC.

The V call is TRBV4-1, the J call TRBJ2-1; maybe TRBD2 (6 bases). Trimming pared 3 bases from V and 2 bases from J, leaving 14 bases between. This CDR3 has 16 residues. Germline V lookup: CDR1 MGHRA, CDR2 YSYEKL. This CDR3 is CASSQPRDSAYNEQFF. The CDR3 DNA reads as TGCGCCAGCAGCCAGCCCCGGGACTCCGCCTACAATGAGCAGTTCTTC.

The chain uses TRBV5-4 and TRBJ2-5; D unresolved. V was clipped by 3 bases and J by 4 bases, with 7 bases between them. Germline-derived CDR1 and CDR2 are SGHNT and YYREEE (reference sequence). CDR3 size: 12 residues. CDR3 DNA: TGTGCCAGCAGCTCCGTCTCAGAGACCCAGTACTTC. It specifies CASSSVSETQYF.

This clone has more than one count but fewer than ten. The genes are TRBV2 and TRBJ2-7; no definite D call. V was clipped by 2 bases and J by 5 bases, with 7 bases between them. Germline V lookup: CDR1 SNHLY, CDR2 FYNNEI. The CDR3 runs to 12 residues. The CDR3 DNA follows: TGTGCCAGCAGTGAACGGACGGACGAGCAGTACTTC. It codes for CASSERTDEQYF.